These T cell receptor beta chains were read from a single sample in a study of T cells in localized non-small cell lung cancer. Clones were sequenced by immunoSEQ multiplex PCR, and TCRdb holds only the in-frame ones, with some missing. The data show fewer than 30,000 clones, 85% to 90% seen once. This specimen was PBMCs, taken before any cancer treatment. Receptor source: a man aged 35 to 70 with stage II lung adenocarcinoma. CDR3s include the opening cysteine and the closing phenylalanine or tryptophan. The D gene is left open where the match is weak.

TRBV10-3	TRBJ1-4	-	15	CAISESTVREEKLFF	TGTGCCATCAGTGAGTCGACGGTGAGGGAGGAAAAACTGTTTTTT
TRBV18	TRBJ2-5	-	14	CASSPRGVQETQYF	TGTGCCAGCTCACCACGGGGGGTCCAAGAGACCCAGTACTTC
TRBV28	TRBJ2-2	-	14	CASSGGSNTGELFF	TGTGCCAGCAGCGGGGGCTCGAACACCGGGGAGCTGTTTTTT
TRBV6-1	TRBJ2-5	TRBD2	15	CASTSGYLIQETQYF	TGTGCCAGCACTAGCGGCTACCTCATCCAAGAGACCCAGTACTTC
TRBV10-1	TRBJ2-5	-	13	CASSDGTQETQYF	TGCGCCAGCAGTGATGGCACCCAAGAGACCCAGTACTTC
TRBV4-3	TRBJ2-7	-	14	CASSQDQHSYEQYF	TGCGCCAGCAGCCAAGATCAACACTCCTACGAGCAGTACTTC
TRBV9	TRBJ1-4	-	14	CASSLTGTVEKLFF	TGTGCCAGCAGCCTAACCGGGACGGTAGAAAAACTGTTTTTT
TRBV10-1	TRBJ1-1	-	14	CASSRSQGNTEAFF	TGCGCCAGCAGCCGCTCACAGGGGAACACTGAAGCTTTCTTT
TRBV5-1	TRBJ2-5	-	12	CASSPHQETQYF	TGCGCCAGCAGCCCACATCAAGAGACCCAGTACTTC
TRBV11-1	TRBJ2-1	-	13	CASSLGSPTKQFF	TGTGCCAGCAGCTTAGGGTCCCCGACCAAACAGTTCTTC
TRBV4-2	TRBJ2-3	TRBD2	18	CASSQTTPGLAGGDTQYF	TGTGCCAGCAGCCAAACCACCCCCGGCCTAGCGGGGGGGGATACGCAGTATTTT
TRBV7-8	TRBJ1-4	-	17	CASTFSHPRLGSEKLFF	TGTGCCAGCACCTTTTCTCACCCGAGGTTGGGGAGCGAAAAACTGTTTTTT
TRBV5-4	TRBJ2-3	TRBD2	16	CASSPLLAGDTDTQYF	TGTGCCAGCAGCCCTCTCCTAGCGGGGGACACAGATACGCAGTATTTT
TRBV27	TRBJ2-3	-	14	CASSSEDLTDTQYF	TGTGCCAGCAGTTCCGAAGACCTAACAGATACGCAGTATTTT
TRBV9	TRBJ2-2	-	13	CASSVPRTGELFF	TGTGCCAGCAGCGTCCCGAGGACCGGGGAGCTGTTTTTT
TRBV6-1	TRBJ1-4	-	13	CASSEGSIEKLFF	TGTGCCAGCAGTGAAGGGAGCATTGAAAAACTGTTTTTT
TRBV6-5	TRBJ2-7	-	15	CASSRGATGYYEQYF	TGTGCCAGCAGTCGCGGGGCCACTGGTTACTACGAGCAGTACTTC
TRBV5-1	TRBJ1-1	-	11	CASSLGGIAFF	TGCGCCAGCAGCCTAGGGGGGATCGCTTTCTTT
TRBV5-1	TRBJ2-7	-	13	CASSPNTGREQYF	TGCGCCAGCAGCCCCAACACAGGGAGGGAGCAGTACTTC
TRBV4-2	TRBJ1-2	-	14	CASSQHPSNYGYTF	TGTGCCAGCAGCCAACACCCGTCTAACTATGGCTACACCTTC